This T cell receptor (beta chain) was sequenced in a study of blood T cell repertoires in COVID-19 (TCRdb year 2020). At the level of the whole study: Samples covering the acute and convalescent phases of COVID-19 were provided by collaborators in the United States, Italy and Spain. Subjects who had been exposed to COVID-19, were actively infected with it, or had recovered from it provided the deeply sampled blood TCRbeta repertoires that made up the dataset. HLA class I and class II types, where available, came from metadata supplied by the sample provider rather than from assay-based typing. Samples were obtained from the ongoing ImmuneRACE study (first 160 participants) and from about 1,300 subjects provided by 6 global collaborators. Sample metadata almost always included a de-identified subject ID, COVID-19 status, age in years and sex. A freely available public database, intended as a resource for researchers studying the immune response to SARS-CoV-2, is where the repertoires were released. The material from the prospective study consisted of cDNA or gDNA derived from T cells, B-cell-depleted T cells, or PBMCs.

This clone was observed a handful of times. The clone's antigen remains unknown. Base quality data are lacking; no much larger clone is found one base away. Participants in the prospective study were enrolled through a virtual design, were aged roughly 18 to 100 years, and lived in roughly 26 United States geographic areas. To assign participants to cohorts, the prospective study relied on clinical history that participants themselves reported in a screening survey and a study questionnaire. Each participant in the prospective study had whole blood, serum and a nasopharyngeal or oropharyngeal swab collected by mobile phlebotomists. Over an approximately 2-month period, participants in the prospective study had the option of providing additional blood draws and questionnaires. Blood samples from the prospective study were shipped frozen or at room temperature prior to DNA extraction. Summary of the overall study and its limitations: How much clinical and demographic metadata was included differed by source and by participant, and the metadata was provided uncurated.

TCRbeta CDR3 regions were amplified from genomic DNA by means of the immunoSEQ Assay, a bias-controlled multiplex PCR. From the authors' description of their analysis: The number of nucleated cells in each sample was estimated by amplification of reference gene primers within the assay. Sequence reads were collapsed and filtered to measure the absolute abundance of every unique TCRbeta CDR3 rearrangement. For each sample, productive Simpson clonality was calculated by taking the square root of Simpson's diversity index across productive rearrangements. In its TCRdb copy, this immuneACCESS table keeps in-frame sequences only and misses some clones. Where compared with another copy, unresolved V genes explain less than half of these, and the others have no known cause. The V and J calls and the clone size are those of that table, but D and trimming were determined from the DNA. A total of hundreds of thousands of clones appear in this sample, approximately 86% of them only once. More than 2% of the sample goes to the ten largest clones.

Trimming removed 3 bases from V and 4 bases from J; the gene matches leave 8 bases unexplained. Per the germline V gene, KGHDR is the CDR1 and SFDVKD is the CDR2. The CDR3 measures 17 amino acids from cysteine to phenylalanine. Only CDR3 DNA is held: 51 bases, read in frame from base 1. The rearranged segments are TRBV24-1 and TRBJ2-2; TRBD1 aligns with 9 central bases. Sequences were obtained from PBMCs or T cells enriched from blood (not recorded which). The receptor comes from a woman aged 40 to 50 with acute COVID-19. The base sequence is TGTGCCACCAGTGATCTCCCGGGACAGGGCGCCACCGGGGAGCTGTTTTTT. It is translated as CATSDLPGQGATGELFF.